This T cell receptor (beta chain) was recorded in a study of blood T cell repertoires in COVID-19. Across the whole study: Whether acute or convalescent, the COVID-19 samples came from the United States, Italy and Spain. Sources were T cells, B-cell-depleted T cells, or PBMCs; the material itself was cDNA or gDNA.

In the study's own analysis: Estimated nucleated cell counts came from reference gene primer amplification. Repertoires were generated with immunoSEQ multiplex PCR, while TCRdb's copy carries only in-frame clones and drops some. The DNA was the basis for D and trimming; V, J and clone size are from that table. In the table there are 55,000 to 70,000 clones, roughly 92% of which are singletons. CDR3 size: 12 residues. Trimming removed 7 bases at V and 2 bases at J, with 7 bases between. Germline V gene data show CDR1 as SGDLS and CDR2 as YYNGEE. The chain couples TRBV9 to TRBJ1-5; no reliable D call. The source material was peripheral blood. The clonotype comes from a human donor in a cohort sampled during active COVID-19. CDR3 DNA sequence: TGTGCCAGCGGGCATGGCAATCAGCCCCAGCATTTT. It translates to CASGHGNQPQHF.